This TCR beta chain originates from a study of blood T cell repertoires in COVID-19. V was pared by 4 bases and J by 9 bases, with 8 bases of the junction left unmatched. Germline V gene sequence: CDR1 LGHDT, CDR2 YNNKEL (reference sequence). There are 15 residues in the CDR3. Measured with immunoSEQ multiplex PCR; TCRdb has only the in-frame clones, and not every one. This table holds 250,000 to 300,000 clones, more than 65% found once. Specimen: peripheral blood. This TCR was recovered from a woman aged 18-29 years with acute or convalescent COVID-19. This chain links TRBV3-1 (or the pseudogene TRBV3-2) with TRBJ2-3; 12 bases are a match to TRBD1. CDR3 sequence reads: CASSPSRDRGRTQYF. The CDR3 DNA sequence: TGTGCCAGCAGCCCGTCCCGGGACAGGGGGCGCACGCAGTATTTT.